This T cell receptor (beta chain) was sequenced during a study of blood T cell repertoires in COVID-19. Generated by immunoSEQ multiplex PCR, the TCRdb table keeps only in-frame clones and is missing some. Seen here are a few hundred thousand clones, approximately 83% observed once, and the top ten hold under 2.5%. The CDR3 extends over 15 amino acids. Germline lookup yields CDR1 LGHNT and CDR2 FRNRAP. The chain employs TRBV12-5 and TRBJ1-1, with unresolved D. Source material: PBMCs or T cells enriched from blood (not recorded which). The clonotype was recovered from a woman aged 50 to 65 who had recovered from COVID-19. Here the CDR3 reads CATEPGLPMNTEAFF. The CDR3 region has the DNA TGTGCCACCGAACCGGGTCTGCCCATGAACACTGAAGCTTTCTTT.